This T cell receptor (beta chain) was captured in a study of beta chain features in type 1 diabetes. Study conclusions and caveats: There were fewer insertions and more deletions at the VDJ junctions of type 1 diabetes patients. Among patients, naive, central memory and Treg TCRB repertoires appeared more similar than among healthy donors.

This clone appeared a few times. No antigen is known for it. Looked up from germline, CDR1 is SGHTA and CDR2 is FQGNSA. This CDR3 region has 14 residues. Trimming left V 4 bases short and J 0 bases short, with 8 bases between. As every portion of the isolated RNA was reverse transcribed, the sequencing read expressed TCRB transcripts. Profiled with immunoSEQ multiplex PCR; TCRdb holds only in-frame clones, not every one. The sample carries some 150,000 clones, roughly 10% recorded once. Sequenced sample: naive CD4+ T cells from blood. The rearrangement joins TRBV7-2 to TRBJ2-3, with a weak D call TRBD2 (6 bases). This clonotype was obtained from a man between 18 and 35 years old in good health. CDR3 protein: CASSSAGSTDTQYF. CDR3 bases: TGTGCCAGCAGCTCGGCGGGGAGCACAGATACGCAGTATTTT.